This T cell receptor (beta chain) emerged from a study of cytomegalovirus exposure and HLA in healthy donors. Amplification used 60 Vbeta primers and 13 Jbeta primers. This table comes from immunoSEQ multiplex PCR, and its TCRdb copy is limited to in-frame clones, with some not included. Among some 250,000 clones listed, 75% to 85% were seen once. On this clone itself: The antigen is unknown.

This CDR3 contains 15 residues. V was trimmed by 0 bases and J by 5 bases, leaving 14 bases between them. The germline CDR1 and CDR2 sequences are KGHSH and LQKENI. Broader study findings: Most TCR sequences proved rare, with some public TCRs found in many donors.

The sequenced sample consisted of PBMCs. The clonotype comes from a woman aged 55 to 70 in good health and CMV-seropositive. This chain links TRBV18 with TRBJ2-7; weak D call: TRBD2 (5 bases). The DNA of the CDR3 is TGTGCCAGCTCACCACCGAGTCTAGCTCAGGACGAGCAGTACTTC. This sequence encodes CASSPPSLAQDEQYF.